Reported below is one T cell receptor beta chain. The sample is drawn from a study of T cells after yellow fever vaccination. There are 12 residues in the CDR3. Germline lookup yields CDR1 ENHRY and CDR2 SYGVKD. Trimming removed 4 bases from V and 4 bases from J, with 7 bases in between. MiXCR, applied by TCRdb to the 5' RACE reads, yields one record per CDR3 protein. This table has about 350,000 distinct CDR3 sequences, around a tenth appearing once. The rearrangement uses TRBV10-3 and TRBJ2-5; D is undetermined. Sequences were derived from PBMCs, sampled on the day of the first yellow fever vaccination. This clonotype was obtained from a man in his late teens or twenties who received the YFV17D yellow fever vaccine. CDR3 bases: TGTGCCATCAGTGCGAGTACAGAGACCCAGTACTTC. Encoded protein: CAISASTETQYF.